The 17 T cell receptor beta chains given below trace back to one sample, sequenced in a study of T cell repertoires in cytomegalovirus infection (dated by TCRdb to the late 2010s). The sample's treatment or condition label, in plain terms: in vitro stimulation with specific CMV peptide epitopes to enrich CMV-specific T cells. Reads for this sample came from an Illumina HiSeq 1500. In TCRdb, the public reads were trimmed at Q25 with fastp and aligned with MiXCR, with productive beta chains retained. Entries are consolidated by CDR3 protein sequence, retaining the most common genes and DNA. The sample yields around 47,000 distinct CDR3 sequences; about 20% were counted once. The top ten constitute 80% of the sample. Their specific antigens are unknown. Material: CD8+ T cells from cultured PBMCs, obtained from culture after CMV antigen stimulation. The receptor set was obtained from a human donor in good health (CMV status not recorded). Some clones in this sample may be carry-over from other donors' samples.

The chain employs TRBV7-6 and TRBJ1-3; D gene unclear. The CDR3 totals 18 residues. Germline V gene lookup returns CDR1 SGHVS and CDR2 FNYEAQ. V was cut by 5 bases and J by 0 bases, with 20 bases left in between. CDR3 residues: CASSPPSGISNSGNTIYF. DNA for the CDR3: TGTGCCAGCAGCCCGCCGAGTGGGATATCAAACTCTGGAAACACCATATATTTT.

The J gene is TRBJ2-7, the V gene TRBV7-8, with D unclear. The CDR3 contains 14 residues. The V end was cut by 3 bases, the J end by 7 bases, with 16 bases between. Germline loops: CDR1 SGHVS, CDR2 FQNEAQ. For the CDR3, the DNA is TGTGCCAGCAGCTTGGTTTCGGCAGAGAAAGAGCAGTACTTC. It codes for CASSLVSAEKEQYF.

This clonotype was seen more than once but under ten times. The CDR3 sequence: CAIGGTQGDGYTF. In nucleotides, the CDR3 is TGTGCCATCGGTGGGACTCAGGGGGATGGCTACACCTTC. The rearrangement uses TRBV10-3 and TRBJ1-2; 7 nucleotides align to TRBD1. CDR1 and CDR2 from the germline V gene are ENHRY and SYGVKD. There are 13 residues in the CDR3. V lost 8 bases and J lost 6; bases outside the gene matches: 9.

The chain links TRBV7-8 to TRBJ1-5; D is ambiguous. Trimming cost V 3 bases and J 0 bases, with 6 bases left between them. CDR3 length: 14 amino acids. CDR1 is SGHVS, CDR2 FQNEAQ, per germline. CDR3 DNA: TGTGCCAGCAGCTTCGACGGTAGCAATCAGCCCCAGCATTTT. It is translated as CASSFDGSNQPQHF.

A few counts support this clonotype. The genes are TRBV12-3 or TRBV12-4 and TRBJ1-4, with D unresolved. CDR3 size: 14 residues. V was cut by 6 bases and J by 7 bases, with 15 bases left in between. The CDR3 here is CASRSGRLGEKLFF. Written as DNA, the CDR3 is TGTGCCAGCAGGTCAGGACGTTTGGGTGAAAAACTGTTTTTT.

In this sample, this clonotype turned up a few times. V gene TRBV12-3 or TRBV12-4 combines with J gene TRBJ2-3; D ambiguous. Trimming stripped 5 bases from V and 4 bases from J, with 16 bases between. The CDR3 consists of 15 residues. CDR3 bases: TGTGCCAGCAGTGAACACCGGCATTCGGCAGATACGCAGTATTTT. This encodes CASSEHRHSADTQYF.

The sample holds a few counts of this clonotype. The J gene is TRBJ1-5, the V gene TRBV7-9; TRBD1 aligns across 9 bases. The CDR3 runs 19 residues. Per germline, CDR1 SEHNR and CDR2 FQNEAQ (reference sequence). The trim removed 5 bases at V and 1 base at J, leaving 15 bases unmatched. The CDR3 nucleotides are TGTGCCAGCAGCGATGCACCGGGACAGGGAATAAGGAGCAATCAGCCCCAGCATTTT. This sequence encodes CASSDAPGQGIRSNQPQHF. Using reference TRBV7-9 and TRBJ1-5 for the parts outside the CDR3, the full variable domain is DTGVSQNPRHKITKRGQNVTFRCDPISEHNRLYWYRQTLGQGPEFLTYFQNEAQLEKSRLLSDRFSAERPKGSFSTLEIQRTEQGDSAMYLCASSDAPGQGIRSNQPQHFGDGTRLSIL.

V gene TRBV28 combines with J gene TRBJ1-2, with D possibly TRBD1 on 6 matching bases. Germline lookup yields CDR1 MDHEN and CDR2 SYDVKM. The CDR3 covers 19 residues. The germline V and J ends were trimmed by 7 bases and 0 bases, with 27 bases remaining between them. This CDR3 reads CASTMGAGAGYYSNYGYTF. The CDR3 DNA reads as TGTGCCAGCACCATGGGGGCAGGCGCAGGTTACTATTCTAACTATGGCTACACCTTC.

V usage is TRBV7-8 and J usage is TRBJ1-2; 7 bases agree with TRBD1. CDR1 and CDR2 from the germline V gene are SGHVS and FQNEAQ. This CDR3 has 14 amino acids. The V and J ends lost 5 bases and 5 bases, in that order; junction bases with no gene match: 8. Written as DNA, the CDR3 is TGTGCCAGCAGCGACCCCGGGACAGCATATGGCTACACCTTC. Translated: CASSDPGTAYGYTF.

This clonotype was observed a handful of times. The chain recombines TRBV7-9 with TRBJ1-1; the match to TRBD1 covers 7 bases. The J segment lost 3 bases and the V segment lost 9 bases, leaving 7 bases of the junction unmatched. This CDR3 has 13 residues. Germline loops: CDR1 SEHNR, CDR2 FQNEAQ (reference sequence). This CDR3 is CARTRQGDTEAFF. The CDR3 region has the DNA TGTGCCAGAACCCGGCAGGGGGACACTGAAGCTTTCTTT.

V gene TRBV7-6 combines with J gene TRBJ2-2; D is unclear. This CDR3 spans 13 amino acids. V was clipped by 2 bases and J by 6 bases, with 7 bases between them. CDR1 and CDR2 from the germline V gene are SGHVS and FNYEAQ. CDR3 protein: CASSLTASGELFF. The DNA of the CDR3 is TGTGCCAGCAGCTTAACAGCGTCCGGGGAGCTGTTTTTT.

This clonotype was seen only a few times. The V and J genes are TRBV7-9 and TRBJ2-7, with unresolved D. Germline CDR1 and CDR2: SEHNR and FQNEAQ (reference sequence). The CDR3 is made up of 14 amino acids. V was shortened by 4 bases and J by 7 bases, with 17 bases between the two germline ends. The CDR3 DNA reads TGTGCCAGCAGCTCAAGCTCCCTCCGAGAAGAGCAGTACTTC. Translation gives CASSSSSLREEQYF.

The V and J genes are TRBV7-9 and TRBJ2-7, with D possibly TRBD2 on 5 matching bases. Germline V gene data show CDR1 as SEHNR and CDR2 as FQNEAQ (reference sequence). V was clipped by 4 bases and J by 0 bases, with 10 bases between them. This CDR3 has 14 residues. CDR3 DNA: TGTGCCAGCAGCTCCCCCGGAGGCTCCTACGAGCAGTACTTC. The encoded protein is CASSSPGGSYEQYF.

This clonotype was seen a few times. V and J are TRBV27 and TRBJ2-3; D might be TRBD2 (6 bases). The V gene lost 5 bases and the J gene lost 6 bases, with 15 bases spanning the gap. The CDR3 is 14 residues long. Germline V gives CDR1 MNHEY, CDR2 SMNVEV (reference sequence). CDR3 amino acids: CASSVSGLGDTQYF. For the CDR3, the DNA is TGTGCCAGCAGTGTCTCGGGACTGGGGGATACGCAGTATTTT.

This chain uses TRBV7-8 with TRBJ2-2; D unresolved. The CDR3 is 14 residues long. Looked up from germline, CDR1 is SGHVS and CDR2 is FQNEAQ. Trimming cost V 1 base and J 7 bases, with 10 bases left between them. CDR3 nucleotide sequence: TGTGCCAGCAGCTTAGGAGGAGAGAGCGGGGAGCTGTTTTTT. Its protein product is CASSLGGESGELFF.

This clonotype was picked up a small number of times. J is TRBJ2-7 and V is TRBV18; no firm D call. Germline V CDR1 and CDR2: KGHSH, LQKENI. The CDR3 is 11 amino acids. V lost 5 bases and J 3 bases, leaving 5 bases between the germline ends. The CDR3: CASSDGYEQYF. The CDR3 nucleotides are TGTGCCAGCTCAGATGGCTACGAGCAGTACTTC.

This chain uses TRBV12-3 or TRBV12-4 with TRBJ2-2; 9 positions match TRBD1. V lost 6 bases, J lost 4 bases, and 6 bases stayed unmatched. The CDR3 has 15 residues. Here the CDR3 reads CASRTTGGSTGELFF. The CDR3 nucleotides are TGTGCCAGCAGGACGACAGGGGGGAGCACCGGGGAGCTGTTTTTT.